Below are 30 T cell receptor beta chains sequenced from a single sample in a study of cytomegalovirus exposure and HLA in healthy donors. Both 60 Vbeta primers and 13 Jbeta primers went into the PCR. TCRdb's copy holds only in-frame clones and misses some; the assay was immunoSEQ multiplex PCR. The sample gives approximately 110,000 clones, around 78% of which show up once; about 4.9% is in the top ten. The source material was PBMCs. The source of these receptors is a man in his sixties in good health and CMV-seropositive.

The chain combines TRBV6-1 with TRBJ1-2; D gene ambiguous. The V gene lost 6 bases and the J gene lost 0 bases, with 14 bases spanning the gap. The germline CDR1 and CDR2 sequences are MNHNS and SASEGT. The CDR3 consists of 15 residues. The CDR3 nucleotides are TGTGCCAGCAGGGACGAGGGTCGAGCTAACTATGGCTACACCTTC. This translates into CASRDEGRANYGYTF.

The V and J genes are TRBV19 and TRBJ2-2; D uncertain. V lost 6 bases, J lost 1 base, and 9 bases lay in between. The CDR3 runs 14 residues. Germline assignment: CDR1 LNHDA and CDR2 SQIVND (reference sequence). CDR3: CASRIRLNTGELFF. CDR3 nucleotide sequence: TGTGCCAGTAGGATCAGGTTGAACACCGGGGAGCTGTTTTTT.

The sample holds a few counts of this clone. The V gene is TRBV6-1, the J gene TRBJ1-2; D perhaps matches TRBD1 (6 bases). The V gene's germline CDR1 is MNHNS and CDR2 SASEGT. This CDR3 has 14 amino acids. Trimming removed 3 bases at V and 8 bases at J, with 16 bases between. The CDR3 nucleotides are TGTGCCAGCAGTGACAGCGGGGGGGCTTGGGGCTACACCTTC. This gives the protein CASSDSGGAWGYTF.

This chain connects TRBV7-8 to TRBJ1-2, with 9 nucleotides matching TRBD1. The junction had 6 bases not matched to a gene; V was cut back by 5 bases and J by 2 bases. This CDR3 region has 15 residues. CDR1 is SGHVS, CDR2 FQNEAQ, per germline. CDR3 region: CASSIRTGANYGYTF. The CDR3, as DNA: TGTGCCAGCAGCATCCGGACAGGGGCGAACTATGGCTACACCTTC.

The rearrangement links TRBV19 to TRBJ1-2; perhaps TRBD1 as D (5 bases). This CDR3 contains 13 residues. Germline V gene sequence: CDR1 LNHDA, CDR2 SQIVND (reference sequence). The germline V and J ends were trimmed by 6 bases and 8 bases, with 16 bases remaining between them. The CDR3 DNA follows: TGTGCCAGTAGGCCCCGGGACTTTCTGGGCTACACCTTC. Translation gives CASRPRDFLGYTF.

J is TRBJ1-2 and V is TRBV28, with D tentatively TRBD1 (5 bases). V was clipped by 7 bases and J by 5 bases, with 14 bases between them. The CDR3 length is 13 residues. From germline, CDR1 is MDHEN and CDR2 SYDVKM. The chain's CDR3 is CASTTGTVYGYTF. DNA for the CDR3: TGTGCCAGCACCACCGGGACTGTTTATGGCTACACCTTC.

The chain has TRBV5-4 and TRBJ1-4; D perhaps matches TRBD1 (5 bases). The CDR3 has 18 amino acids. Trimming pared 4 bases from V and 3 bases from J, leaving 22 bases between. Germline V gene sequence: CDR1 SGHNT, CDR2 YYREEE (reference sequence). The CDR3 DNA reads TGTGCCAGCAGCGTCTCTCCGACGGGGGGAGGAGCTAATGAAAAACTGTTTTTT. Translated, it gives CASSVSPTGGGANEKLFF.

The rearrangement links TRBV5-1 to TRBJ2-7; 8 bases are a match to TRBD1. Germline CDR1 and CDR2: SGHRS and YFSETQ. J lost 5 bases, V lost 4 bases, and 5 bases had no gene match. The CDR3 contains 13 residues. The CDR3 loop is CASSRGTGHEQYF. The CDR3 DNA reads TGCGCCAGCAGCCGGGGGACAGGTCACGAGCAGTACTTC.

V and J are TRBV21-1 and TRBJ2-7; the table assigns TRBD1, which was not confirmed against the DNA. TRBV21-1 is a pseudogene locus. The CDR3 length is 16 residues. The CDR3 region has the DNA TGTGCCAGCAGCAAAGCGACGCGGCAGGGGAAGTACGAGCAGTACTTC. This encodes CASSKATRQGKYEQYF.

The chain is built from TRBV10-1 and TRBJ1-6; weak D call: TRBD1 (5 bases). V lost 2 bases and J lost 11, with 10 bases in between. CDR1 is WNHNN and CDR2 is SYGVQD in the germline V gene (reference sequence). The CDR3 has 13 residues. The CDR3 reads CASSEGRDTPLHF. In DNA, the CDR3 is TGCGCCAGCAGTGAGGGCAGGGATACACCCCTCCACTTT.

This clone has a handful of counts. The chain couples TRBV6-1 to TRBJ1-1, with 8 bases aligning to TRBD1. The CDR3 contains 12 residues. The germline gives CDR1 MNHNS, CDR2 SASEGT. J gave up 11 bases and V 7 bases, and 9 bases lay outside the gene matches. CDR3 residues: CASTPDRALAFF. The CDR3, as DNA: TGTGCCAGCACTCCGGACAGGGCACTGGCTTTCTTT.

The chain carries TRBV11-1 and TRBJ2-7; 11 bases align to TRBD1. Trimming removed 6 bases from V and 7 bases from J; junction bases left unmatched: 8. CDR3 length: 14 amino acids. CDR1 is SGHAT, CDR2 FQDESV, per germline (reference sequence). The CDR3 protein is CASSTDRGPWEQYF. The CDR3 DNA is TGTGCCAGCAGTACGGACAGGGGGCCGTGGGAGCAGTACTTC.

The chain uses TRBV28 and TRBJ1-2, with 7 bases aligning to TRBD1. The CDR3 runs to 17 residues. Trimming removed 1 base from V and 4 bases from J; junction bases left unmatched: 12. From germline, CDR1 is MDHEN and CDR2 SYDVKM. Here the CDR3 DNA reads TGTGCCAGCAGTTTATTCTCCGGGACAGACGCGGTCTATGGCTACACCTTC. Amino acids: CASSLFSGTDAVYGYTF.

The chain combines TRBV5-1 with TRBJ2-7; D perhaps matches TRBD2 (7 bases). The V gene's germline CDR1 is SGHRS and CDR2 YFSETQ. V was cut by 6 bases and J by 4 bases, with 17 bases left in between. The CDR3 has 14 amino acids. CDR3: CASKGGGPQYEQYF. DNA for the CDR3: TGCGCCAGCAAAGGGGGGGGGCCCCAATACGAGCAGTACTTC.

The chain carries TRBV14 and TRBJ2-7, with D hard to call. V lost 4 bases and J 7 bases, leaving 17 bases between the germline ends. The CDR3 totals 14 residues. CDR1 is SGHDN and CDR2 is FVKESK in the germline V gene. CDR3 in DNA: TGTGCCAGCAGCCCTTCGAGCATGTTGAGTGAGCAGTACTTC. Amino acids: CASSPSSMLSEQYF.

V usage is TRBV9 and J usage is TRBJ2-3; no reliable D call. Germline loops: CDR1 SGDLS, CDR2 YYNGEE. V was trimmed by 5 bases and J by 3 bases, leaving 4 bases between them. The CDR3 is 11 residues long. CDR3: CASSRTDTQYF. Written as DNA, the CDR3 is TGTGCCAGCAGTCGGACAGATACGCAGTATTTT.

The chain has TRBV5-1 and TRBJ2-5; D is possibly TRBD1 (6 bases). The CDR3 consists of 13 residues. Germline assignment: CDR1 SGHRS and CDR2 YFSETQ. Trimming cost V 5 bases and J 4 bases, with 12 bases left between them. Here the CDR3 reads CASRGQGLETQYF. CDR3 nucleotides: TGCGCCAGCAGGGGGCAGGGGCTAGAGACCCAGTACTTC.

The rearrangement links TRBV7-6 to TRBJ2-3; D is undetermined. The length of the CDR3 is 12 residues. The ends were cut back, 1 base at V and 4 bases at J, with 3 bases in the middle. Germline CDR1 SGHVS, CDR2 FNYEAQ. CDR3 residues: CASSLVADTQYF. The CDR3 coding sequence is TGTGCCAGCAGCTTAGTCGCAGATACGCAGTATTTT.

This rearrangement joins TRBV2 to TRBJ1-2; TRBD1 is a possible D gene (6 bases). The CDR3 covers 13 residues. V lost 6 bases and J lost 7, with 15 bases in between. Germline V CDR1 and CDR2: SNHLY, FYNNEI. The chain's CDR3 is CASRTPGVPGYTF. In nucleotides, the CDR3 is TGTGCCAGCAGAACGCCAGGGGTTCCTGGCTACACCTTC.

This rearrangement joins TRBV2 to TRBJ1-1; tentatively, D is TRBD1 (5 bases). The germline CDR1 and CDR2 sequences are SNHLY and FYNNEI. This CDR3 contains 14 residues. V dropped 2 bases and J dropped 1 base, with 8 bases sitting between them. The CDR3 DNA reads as TGTGCCAGCAGTGAACAGGGCCAGAACACTGAAGCTTTCTTT. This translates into CASSEQGQNTEAFF.

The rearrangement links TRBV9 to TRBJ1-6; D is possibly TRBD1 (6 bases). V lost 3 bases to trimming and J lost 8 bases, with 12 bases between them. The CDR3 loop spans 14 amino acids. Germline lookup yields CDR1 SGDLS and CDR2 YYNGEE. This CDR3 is CASSGGDTYSPLHF. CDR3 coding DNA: TGTGCCAGCAGCGGAGGGGACACTTATTCACCCCTCCACTTT.

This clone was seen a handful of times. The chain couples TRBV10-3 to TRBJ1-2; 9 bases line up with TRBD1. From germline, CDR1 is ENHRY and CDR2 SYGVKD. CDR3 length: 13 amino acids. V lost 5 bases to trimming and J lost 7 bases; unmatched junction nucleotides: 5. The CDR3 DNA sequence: TGTGCCATCAGTTCCCAGGGACAGGGTGGCTACACCTTC. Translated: CAISSQGQGGYTF.

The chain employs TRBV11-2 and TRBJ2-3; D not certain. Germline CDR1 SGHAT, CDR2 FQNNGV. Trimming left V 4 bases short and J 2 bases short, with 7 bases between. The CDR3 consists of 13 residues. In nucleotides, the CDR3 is TGTGCCAGCAGCTCCCCCTTCACAGATACGCAGTATTTT. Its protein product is CASSSPFTDTQYF.

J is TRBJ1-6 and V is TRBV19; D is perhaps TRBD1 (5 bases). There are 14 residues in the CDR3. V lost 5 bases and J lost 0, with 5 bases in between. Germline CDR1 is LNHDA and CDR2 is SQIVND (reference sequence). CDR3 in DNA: TGTGCCAGTAGTCAGGGCTCCTATAATTCACCCCTCCACTTT. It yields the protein CASSQGSYNSPLHF. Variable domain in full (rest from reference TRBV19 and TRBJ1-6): DGGITQSPKYLFRKEGQNVTLSCEQNLNHDAMYWYRQDPGQGLRLIYYSQIVNDFQKGDIAEGYSVSREKKESFPLTVTSAQKNPTAFYLCASSQGSYNSPLHFGNGTRLTVT.

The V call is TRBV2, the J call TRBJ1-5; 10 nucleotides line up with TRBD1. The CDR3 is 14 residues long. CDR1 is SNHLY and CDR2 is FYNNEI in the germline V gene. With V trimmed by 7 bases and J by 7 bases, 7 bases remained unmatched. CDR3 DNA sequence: TGTGCCAGCACCCGGGAGGACAGGGGGCAGCCCCAGCATTTT. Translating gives CASTREDRGQPQHF.

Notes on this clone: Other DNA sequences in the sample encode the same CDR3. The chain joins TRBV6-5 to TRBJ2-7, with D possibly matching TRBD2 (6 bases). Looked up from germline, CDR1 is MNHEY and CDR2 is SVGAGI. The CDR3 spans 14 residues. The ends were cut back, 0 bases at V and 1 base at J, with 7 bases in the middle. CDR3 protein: CASSYSGGSYEQYF. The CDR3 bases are TGTGCCAGCAGTTACTCGGGGGGTTCCTACGAGCAGTACTTC.

The chain's CDR3 is CASSPPTGMNTEAFF. The DNA of the CDR3 is TGTGCCAGCAGCCCCCCGACAGGGATGAACACTGAAGCTTTCTTT. The rearrangement joins TRBV27 to TRBJ1-1; the match to TRBD1 covers 7 bases. CDR1 and CDR2 from the germline V gene are MNHEY and SMNVEV (reference sequence). J gave up 0 bases and V 6 bases, and 7 bases lay outside the gene matches. The CDR3 has 15 amino acids.

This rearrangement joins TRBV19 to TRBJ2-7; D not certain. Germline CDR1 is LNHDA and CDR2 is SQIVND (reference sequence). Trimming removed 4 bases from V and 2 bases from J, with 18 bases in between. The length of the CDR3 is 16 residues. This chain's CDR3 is CASSTRHLISPYEQYF. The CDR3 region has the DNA TGTGCCAGTAGTACGAGACACCTAATATCACCCTACGAGCAGTACTTC. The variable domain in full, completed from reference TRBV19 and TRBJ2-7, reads DGGITQSPKYLFRKEGQNVTLSCEQNLNHDAMYWYRQDPGQGLRLIYYSQIVNDFQKGDIAEGYSVSREKKESFPLTVTSAQKNPTAFYLCASSTRHLISPYEQYFGPGTRLTVT.

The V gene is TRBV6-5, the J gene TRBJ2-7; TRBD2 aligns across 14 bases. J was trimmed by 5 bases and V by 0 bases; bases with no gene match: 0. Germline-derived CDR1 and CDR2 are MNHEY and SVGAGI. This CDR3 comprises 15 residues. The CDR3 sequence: CASSYSTSGRDEQYF. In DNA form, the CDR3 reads TGTGCCAGCAGTTACTCGACTAGCGGGAGGGACGAGCAGTACTTC.

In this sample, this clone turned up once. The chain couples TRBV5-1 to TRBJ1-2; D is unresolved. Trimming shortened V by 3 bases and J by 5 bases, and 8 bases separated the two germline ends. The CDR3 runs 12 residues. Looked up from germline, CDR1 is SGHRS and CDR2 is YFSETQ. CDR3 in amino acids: CASSYDGYGYTF. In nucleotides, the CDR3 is TGCGCCAGCAGCTACGACGGGTATGGCTACACCTTC.